The 3 T cell receptor beta chains presented below share a single source sample, sequenced in a study of shared clonotypes between healthy human individuals. Cells designated naive CD8 were CD45RO-negative and were positively selected for CCR7, with terminally differentiated effector memory CD45RA+ cells excluded. Sequenced by immunoSEQ multiplex PCR; TCRdb stores in-frame clones only, minus some. Of 550,000 to 600,000 clones detected, roughly 98% appear once; the ten largest clones hold 0.25% to 0.35%. The sample comprised naive CD8+ T cells sorted from blood. These receptors originate from a man in his thirties or forties in good health.

The gene calls are TRBV5-5 and TRBJ2-7; 7 bases are a match to TRBD2. Looked up from germline, CDR1 is SGHKS and CDR2 is YYEKEE (reference sequence). With 4 bases clipped from V and 5 bases from J, the junction kept 6 bases outside the gene matches. CDR3 length: 13 residues. The CDR3 sequence is CASSTGRGDEQYF. In DNA form, the CDR3 reads TGTGCCAGCAGCACTGGTCGGGGGGACGAGCAGTACTTC.

The chain combines TRBV27 with TRBJ1-1; tentatively, D is TRBD1 (5 bases). Germline V gene sequence: CDR1 MNHEY, CDR2 SMNVEV (reference sequence). CDR3 length equals 12 residues. V was shortened by 6 bases and J by 6 bases, with 11 bases between the two germline ends. The CDR3: CASRRGPAEAFF. In nucleotides, the CDR3 is TGTGCCAGCAGGAGGGGTCCCGCTGAAGCTTTCTTT.

The chain combines TRBV10-1 with TRBJ2-1, with a weak D call TRBD2 (5 bases). The germline gives CDR1 WNHNN, CDR2 SYGVQD (reference sequence). The CDR3 is made up of 14 amino acids. V lost 2 bases and J 7 bases, leaving 12 bases between the germline ends. CDR3 in DNA: TGCGCCAGCAGTGAGAGTGGGAGTTTGAATGAGCAGTTCTTC. Protein sequence: CASSESGSLNEQFF.